The 22 T cell receptor beta chains listed next were all sequenced from one sample in a study of CD8 T cells in ankylosing spondylitis (dated by TCRdb to 2015 to 2018). The library was generated by 5' RACE. Reads for this sample came from an Illumina HiSeq 2500. The public reads were reanalyzed by TCRdb: fastp trimming at Q25, MiXCR alignment, in-frame beta chains only. Each CDR3 protein gets just one entry, which takes the most common genes and DNA from the rows behind it. The sample table records nearly 350,000 distinct CDR3 sequences; 14% to 15% of these occur just once. The ten largest clones represent about 1% of the sample. Material for sequencing was blood, either unsorted or a sorted T cell fraction (not recorded which). Receptor source: a male donor with ankylosing spondylitis or in good health (not recorded which).

The gene calls are TRBV6-5 and TRBJ2-7; D remains ambiguous. The germline CDR1 and CDR2 sequences are MNHEY and SVGAGI. This CDR3 is built from 12 residues. The V gene lost 4 bases and the J gene lost 6 bases, with 10 bases spanning the gap. In DNA, the CDR3 is TGTGCCAGCAGTTCCCCGGGTTTCGAGCAGTACTTC. It translates to CASSSPGFEQYF.

This chain uses TRBV10-3 with TRBJ2-1; a possible D gene is TRBD1 (6 bases). Germline CDR1 and CDR2: ENHRY and SYGVKD. V lost 1 base and J 1 base, leaving 8 bases between the germline ends. The CDR3 has 15 residues. CDR3 DNA: TGTGCCATCAGTGAGTTTGGACAGTCCTACAATGAGCAGTTCTTC. It is translated as CAISEFGQSYNEQFF.

This clonotype was recorded a few times. The chain employs TRBV3-1 and TRBJ1-2; maybe TRBD1 (5 bases). Germline loops: CDR1 LGHDT, CDR2 YNNKEL (reference sequence). The V gene lost 5 bases and the J gene lost 4 bases, with 11 bases spanning the gap. The CDR3 is made up of 13 amino acids. The CDR3 here is CASSVGTGYGYTF. CDR3 DNA sequence: TGTGCCAGCAGCGTCGGGACGGGCTATGGCTACACCTTC.

The rearrangement uses TRBV3-1 and TRBJ1-6; 9 bases map to TRBD1. Trimming took 5 bases from V and 14 from J; bases not matched to a gene: 10. Germline V CDR1 and CDR2: LGHDT, YNNKEL (reference sequence). CDR3 length: 14 residues. CDR3 coding DNA: TGTGCCAGCAGCTTAGGACAGGGGTTAGGGGCCCTCCACTTT. It codes for CASSLGQGLGALHF.

The chain links TRBV30 to TRBJ2-1; D might be TRBD1 or TRBD2, each matching 5 bases. CDR1 and CDR2 (germline): GTSNPN, SVGIG (reference sequence). The CDR3 contains 13 residues. The CDR3 spells CAGTLTPANEQFF. The CDR3 nucleotides read TGTGCGGGGACCCTGACCCCGGCCAATGAGCAGTTCTTC.

In its sample, this clonotype was seen many times. The J gene is TRBJ1-1, the V gene TRBV12-3 or TRBV12-4; TRBD1 aligns across 8 bases. The CDR3 runs 16 residues. The V segment lost 2 bases and the J segment 3 bases; nucleotides outside the gene matches: 8. The CDR3 nucleotides are TGTGCCAGCAGTTTATTCCCTCACAGGGGGGACACTGAAGCTTTCTTT. Translating it yields CASSLFPHRGDTEAFF.

This chain links TRBV10-3 with TRBJ2-1, with 9 bases lining up with TRBD1. Per germline, CDR1 ENHRY and CDR2 SYGVKD. V lost 0 bases, J lost 9 bases, and 15 bases stayed unmatched. The CDR3 spans 18 residues. The CDR3 here is CAISESTGTGGSWGEQFF. CDR3 coding DNA: TGTGCCATCAGTGAGTCAACCGGAACAGGGGGCTCCTGGGGTGAGCAGTTCTTC.

This clonotype was picked up a small number of times. The chain joins TRBV20-1 to TRBJ1-2, with 10 nucleotides matching TRBD1. The CDR3 has 14 amino acids. Germline V gene lookup returns CDR1 DFQATT and CDR2 SNEGSKA (reference sequence). Trimming removed 5 bases from V and 4 bases from J; junction bases left unmatched: 7. The CDR3 reads CSAASGTGAYGYTF. The CDR3 DNA reads TGCAGTGCTGCCTCCGGGACAGGGGCCTATGGCTACACCTTC.

This clonotype showed up just a few times. J is TRBJ1-2 and V is TRBV27; D gene uncertain. Trimming left V 2 bases short and J 0 bases short, with 10 bases between. In germline, CDR1 is MNHEY, CDR2 SMNVEV (reference sequence). This CDR3 has 15 residues. The CDR3 sequence is CASSLRGQPNYGYTF. The CDR3 DNA sequence: TGTGCCAGCAGTTTACGCGGCCAACCTAACTATGGCTACACCTTC.

The table lists this clonotype with a few counts. The chain employs TRBV27 and TRBJ2-3; TRBD2 matches 7 bases. CDR1 and CDR2 from the germline V gene are MNHEY and SMNVEV (reference sequence). Trimming took 7 bases from V and 5 from J; bases not matched to a gene: 6. CDR3 length: 13 residues. The CDR3 loop is CASTRREGDTQYF. The CDR3 DNA reads TGTGCCAGCACGAGGAGGGAGGGAGATACGCAGTATTTT.

This chain links TRBV7-2 with TRBJ1-4; a weak D match, TRBD1 (5 bases). CDR1 is SGHTA and CDR2 is FQGNSA in the germline V gene. The ends were cut back, 0 bases at V and 8 bases at J, with 13 bases in the middle. CDR3 length: 15 amino acids. In DNA, the CDR3 is TGTGCCAGCAGCTTAGCCTGGGGGATCGGCGAAAAACTGTTTTTT. Translated, it gives CASSLAWGIGEKLFF.

This clonotype was seen more than once but under ten times. The chain recombines TRBV6-5 with TRBJ1-1, with a weak D call TRBD1 (6 bases). CDR3 length equals 15 residues. Looked up from germline, CDR1 is MNHEY and CDR2 is SVGAGI. V shed 2 bases and J shed 3 bases, with 13 bases lying between them. CDR3 residues: CASSYRTGGYTEAFF. The CDR3, as DNA: TGTGCCAGCAGTTACAGAACGGGGGGCTACACTGAAGCTTTCTTT.

This clonotype turned up a few times. The chain combines TRBV5-1 with TRBJ2-7; 8 bases are a match to TRBD1. The ends lost 4 bases at V and 1 base at J; junction bases unmatched: 4. The length of the CDR3 is 14 residues. Germline loops: CDR1 SGHRS, CDR2 YFSETQ. The CDR3 DNA reads TGCGCCAGCAGCCGAAGGACAGGGTCCTACGAGCAGTACTTC. Protein: CASSRRTGSYEQYF.

V usage is TRBV7-2 and J usage is TRBJ2-3; D is unresolved. The ends were cut back, 0 bases at V and 0 bases at J, with 16 bases in the middle. The CDR3 is made up of 18 amino acids. Per the germline V gene, CDR1 is SGHTA and CDR2 is FQGNSA. The CDR3 DNA sequence: TGTGCCAGCAGCTTAGCCCCGGGTGGAAGGCCTAGCACAGATACGCAGTATTTT. It translates to CASSLAPGGRPSTDTQYF.

V usage is TRBV6-1 and J usage is TRBJ2-3; unclear D gene. The ends were cut back, 3 bases at V and 5 bases at J, with 6 bases in the middle. Germline assignment: CDR1 MNHNS and CDR2 SASEGT. CDR3 length: 12 residues. CDR3 region: CASSDWGDTQYF. The CDR3 DNA sequence: TGTGCCAGCAGTGATTGGGGAGATACGCAGTATTTT.

This clonotype was counted between two and nine times. This chain uses TRBV25-1 with TRBJ2-2; D is ambiguous. Germline V gene sequence: CDR1 MGHDK, CDR2 SYGVNS. The CDR3 spans 14 residues. The germline V and J ends were trimmed by 2 bases and 5 bases, with 9 bases remaining between them. The CDR3, as DNA: TGTGCCAGCAGTGAAAAATTGAATACCGGGGAGCTGTTTTTT. It encodes CASSEKLNTGELFF. Based on the CDR3 plus reference TRBV25-1 and TRBJ2-2, the full variable domain is EADIYQTPRYLVIGTGKKITLECSQTMGHDKMYWYQQDPGMELHLIHYSYGVNSTEKGDLSSESTVSRIRTEHFPLTLESARPSHTSQYLCASSEKLNTGELFFGEGSRLTVL.

This clonotype appeared a few times. The J gene is TRBJ2-4, the V gene TRBV9; D tentatively reads TRBD1 or TRBD2 (6 bases each). V lost 0 bases and J lost 6, with 13 bases in between. The CDR3 is 15 amino acids. CDR1 SGDLS and CDR2 YYNGEE come from the germline V gene. The CDR3 DNA is TGTGCCAGCAGCGTAGGGGGGGCTGGAGGAAACATTCAGTACTTC. Its translation is CASSVGGAGGNIQYF.

This clonotype was seen at least ten times. V is TRBV27 and J is TRBJ2-1, with D maybe TRBD2 (5 bases). Trimming stripped 4 bases from V and 4 bases from J, with 11 bases between. There are 14 residues in the CDR3. Germline assignment: CDR1 MNHEY and CDR2 SMNVEV (reference sequence). The CDR3 region is CASSSPGSYNEQFF. CDR3 DNA sequence: TGTGCCAGCAGTTCGCCGGGATCATACAATGAGCAGTTCTTC.

This clonotype appeared a few times. V and J are TRBV19 and TRBJ1-5; D is undetermined. The CDR3 runs to 13 residues. V lost 2 bases, J lost 4 bases, and 6 bases lay in between. The V gene's germline CDR1 is LNHDA and CDR2 SQIVND (reference sequence). CDR3 residues: CASSIWQNQPQHF. The CDR3 bases are TGTGCCAGTAGTATATGGCAAAATCAGCCCCAGCATTTT. Full variable domain (remainder filled in from reference TRBV19 and TRBJ1-5): DGGITQSPKYLFRKEGQNVTLSCEQNLNHDAMYWYRQDPGQGLRLIYYSQIVNDFQKGDIAEGYSVSREKKESFPLTVTSAQKNPTAFYLCASSIWQNQPQHFGDGTRLSIL.

The rearrangement joins TRBV3-1 to TRBJ2-7; D is unclear. Germline V CDR1 and CDR2: LGHDT, YNNKEL (reference sequence). This CDR3 is 16 amino acids long. The V and J ends lost 0 bases and 5 bases respectively, with 17 bases between them. The CDR3 nucleotides are TGTGCCAGCAGCCAAGATCTTGAACGGCTCAACGACGAGCAGTACTTC. This gives the protein CASSQDLERLNDEQYF.

The chain combines TRBV20-1 with TRBJ2-5; no clear D. V lost 3 bases and J 5 bases, leaving 13 bases between the germline ends. Germline loops: CDR1 DFQATT, CDR2 SNEGSKA (reference sequence). The CDR3 runs to 13 residues. The CDR3 coding sequence is TGCAGTGCTAGTAAGGTGGAACGGGAGACCCAGTACTTC. Translating gives CSASKVERETQYF.

This clonotype appeared many times. The gene calls are TRBV29-1 and TRBJ1-1; D remains ambiguous. Trimming left V 1 base short and J 4 bases short, with 10 bases between. The germline CDR1 and CDR2 sequences are SQVTM and ANQGSEA. This CDR3 comprises 13 residues. The DNA for the CDR3 is TGCAGCGTTGAAGTAGCAACAGCCACTGAAGCTTTCTTT. It encodes CSVEVATATEAFF.